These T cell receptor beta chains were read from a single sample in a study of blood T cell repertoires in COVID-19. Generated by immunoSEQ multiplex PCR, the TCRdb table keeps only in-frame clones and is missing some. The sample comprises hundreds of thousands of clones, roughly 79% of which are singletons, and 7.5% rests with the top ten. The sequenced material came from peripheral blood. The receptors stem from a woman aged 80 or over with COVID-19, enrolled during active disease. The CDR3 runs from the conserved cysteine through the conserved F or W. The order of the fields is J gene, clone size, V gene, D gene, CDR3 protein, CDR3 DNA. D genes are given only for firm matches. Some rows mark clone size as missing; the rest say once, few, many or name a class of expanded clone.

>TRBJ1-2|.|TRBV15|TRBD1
CATSRTGGSGYTF
TGTGCCACCAGCAGGACAGGGGGAAGTGGCTACACCTTC
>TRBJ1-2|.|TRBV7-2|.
CASTSRGGRVNYGYTF
TGTGCCAGCACCTCTAGGGGGGGAAGGGTTAACTATGGCTACACCTTC
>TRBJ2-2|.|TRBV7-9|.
CASSSQTELFF
TGTGCCAGCAGCTCTCAGACAGAGCTGTTTTTT
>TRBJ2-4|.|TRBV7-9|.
CASSPRTGGDIQYF
TGTGCCAGCAGCCCAAGGACAGGAGGGGACATTCAGTACTTC
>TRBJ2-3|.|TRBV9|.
CASSVAPSTDTQYF
TGTGCCAGCAGCGTAGCTCCGAGCACAGATACGCAGTATTTT
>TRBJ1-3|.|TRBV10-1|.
CASMPDTSGNTIYF
TGCGCCAGCATGCCAGACACCTCTGGAAACACCATATATTTT
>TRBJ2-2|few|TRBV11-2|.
CASSPPRGNTGELFF
TGTGCCAGCAGCCCCCCCCGAGGCAACACCGGGGAGCTGTTTTTT
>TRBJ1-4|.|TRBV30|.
CAWSPPTGRTNEKLFF
TGTGCCTGGAGCCCCCCCACAGGGCGAACTAATGAAAAACTGTTTTTT
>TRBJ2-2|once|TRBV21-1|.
CASSKQVDRTGELFF
TGTGCCAGCAGCAAACAGGTTGATCGGACCGGGGAGCTGTTTTTT
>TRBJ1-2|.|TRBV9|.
CASSVSANYGYTF
TGTGCCAGCAGCGTATCCGCGAACTATGGCTACACCTTC
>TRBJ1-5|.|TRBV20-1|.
CSASPGSPNQPQHF
TGCAGTGCTAGTCCCGGGTCCCCCAATCAGCCCCAGCATTTT
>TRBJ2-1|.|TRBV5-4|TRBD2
CASTPRGGAYNEQFF
TGTGCCAGCACCCCTCGGGGGGGGGCCTACAATGAGCAGTTCTTC
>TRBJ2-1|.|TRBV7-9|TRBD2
CASSDPSGGAYNEQFF
TGTGCCAGCAGCGACCCCAGCGGGGGGGCCTACAATGAGCAGTTCTTC
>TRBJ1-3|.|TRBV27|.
CASSFGQGNTIYF
TGTGCCAGCAGTTTCGGTCAAGGAAACACCATATATTTT
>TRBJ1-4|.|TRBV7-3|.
CASSPTNGEKLFF
TGTGCCAGCAGCCCTACGAACGGGGAAAAACTGTTTTTT
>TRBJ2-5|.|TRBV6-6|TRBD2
CATQGLQETQYF
TGTGCCACCCAGGGACTACAAGAGACCCAGTACTTC
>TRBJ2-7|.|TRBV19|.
CASSRTENYEQYF
TGTGCCAGTAGTAGGACAGAAAACTACGAGCAGTACTTC